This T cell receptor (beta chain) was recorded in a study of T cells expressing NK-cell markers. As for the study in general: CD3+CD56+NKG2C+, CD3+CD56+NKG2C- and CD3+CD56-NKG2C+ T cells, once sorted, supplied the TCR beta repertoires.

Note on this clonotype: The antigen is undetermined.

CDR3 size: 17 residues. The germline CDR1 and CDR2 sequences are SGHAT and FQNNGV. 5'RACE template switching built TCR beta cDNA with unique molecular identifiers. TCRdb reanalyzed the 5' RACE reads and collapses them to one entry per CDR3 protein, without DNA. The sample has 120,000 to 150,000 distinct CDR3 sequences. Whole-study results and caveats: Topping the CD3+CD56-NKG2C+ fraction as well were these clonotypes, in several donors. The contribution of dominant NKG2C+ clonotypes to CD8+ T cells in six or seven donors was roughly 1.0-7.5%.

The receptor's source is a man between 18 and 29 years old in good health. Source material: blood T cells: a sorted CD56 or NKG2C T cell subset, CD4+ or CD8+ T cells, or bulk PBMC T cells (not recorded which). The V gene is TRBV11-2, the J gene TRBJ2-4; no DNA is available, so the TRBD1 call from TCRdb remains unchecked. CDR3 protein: CASSLISGQGYKNIQYF. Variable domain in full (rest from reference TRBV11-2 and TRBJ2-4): EAGVAQSPRYKIIEKRQSVAFWCNPISGHATLYWYQQILGQGPKLLIQFQNNGVVDDSQLPKDRFSAERLKGVDSTLKIQPAKLEDSAVYLCASSLISGQGYKNIQYFGAGTRLSVL.